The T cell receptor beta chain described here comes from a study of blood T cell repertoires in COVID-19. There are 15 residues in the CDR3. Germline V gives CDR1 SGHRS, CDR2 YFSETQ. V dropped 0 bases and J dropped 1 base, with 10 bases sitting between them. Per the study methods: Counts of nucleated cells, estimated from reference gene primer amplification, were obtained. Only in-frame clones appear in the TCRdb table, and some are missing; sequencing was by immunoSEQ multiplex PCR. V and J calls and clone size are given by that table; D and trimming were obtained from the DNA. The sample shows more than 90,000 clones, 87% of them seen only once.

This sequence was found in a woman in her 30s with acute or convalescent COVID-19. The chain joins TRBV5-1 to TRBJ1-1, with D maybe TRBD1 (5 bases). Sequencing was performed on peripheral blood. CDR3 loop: CASSLAQVANTEAFF. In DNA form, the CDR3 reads TGCGCCAGCAGCTTGGCACAGGTTGCGAACACTGAAGCTTTCTTT.